This T cell receptor (beta chain) was observed in a study of response to subunit inactivated influenza vaccine. Broader study findings: The authors suggested that few new T cells are recruited per seasonal influenza vaccination.

TCRdb redid the calling of the RT-PCR reads with MiXCR, one entry per CDR3 protein. The table has 150,000 to 200,000 distinct CDR3 sequences, about a tenth seen once. The sample holds a few counts of this clonotype. Its cognate antigen is unknown. The receptor's source is a man aged 50 or older who received an inactivated influenza vaccine. The input for sequencing was non-naive T cells sorted from PBMCs, taken 35 to 45 days after vaccination.

The CDR3: CASSQAGGNTEAFF. CDR3 sequence (DNA): TGTGCCAGCAGCCAAGCCGGGGGCAACACTGAAGCTTTCTTT. This chain links TRBV4-2 with TRBJ1-1; perhaps TRBD1 as D (6 bases). Trimming stripped 1 base from V and 2 bases from J, with 8 bases between. CDR1 LGHNA and CDR2 YNFKEQ come from the germline V gene. The CDR3 runs 14 residues.